Listed below are T cell receptor beta chains from one sample, sequenced in a study of shared clonotypes between healthy human individuals. The data were produced by immunoSEQ multiplex PCR, yet TCRdb's version contains in-frame clones alone and is incomplete. The table has 1.4 million or so clones, 98% seen once. Sequencing input: naive CD4+ T cells sorted from blood. These receptors all stem from a man in his thirties or forties in good health. CDR3s include the opening cysteine and the closing phenylalanine or tryptophan. Fields, in order: J gene, clone size, V gene, CDR3 length, D gene, CDR3 protein, CDR3 DNA. The D gene is left open where the match is weak. Clone size is given for some rows only: seen once, a few or many times, or a class if the clone is expanded.

j_gene: TRBJ1-1; abundance: .; v_gene: TRBV14; len: 13; d_gene: .; CDR3aa: CASSQVLPGPAFF; CDR3nt: TGTGCCAGCAGCCAAGTCCTTCCAGGGCCAGCTTTCTTT
j_gene: TRBJ1-1; abundance: .; v_gene: TRBV2; len: 15; d_gene: .; CDR3aa: CASSEVRGAYTEAFF; CDR3nt: TGTGCCAGCAGTGAAGTAAGGGGGGCTTACACTGAAGCTTTCTTT
j_gene: TRBJ2-5; abundance: .; v_gene: TRBV5-6; len: 13; d_gene: .; CDR3aa: CASSREEEETQYF; CDR3nt: TGTGCCAGCTCCAGAGAGGAGGAAGAGACCCAGTACTTC
j_gene: TRBJ2-7; abundance: .; v_gene: TRBV27; len: 16; d_gene: .; CDR3aa: CASSLFPGSSSYEQYF; CDR3nt: TGTGCCAGCAGTTTATTTCCGGGGTCCAGCTCCTACGAGCAGTACTTC
j_gene: TRBJ1-1; abundance: .; v_gene: TRBV19; len: 16; d_gene: TRBD1; CDR3aa: CASSPRQGATGTEAFF; CDR3nt: TGTGCCAGTAGTCCACGACAGGGGGCCACGGGGACTGAAGCTTTCTTT
j_gene: TRBJ2-3; abundance: .; v_gene: TRBV5-1; len: 15; d_gene: TRBD1; CDR3aa: CASSLGGQGTDTQYF; CDR3nt: TGCGCCAGCAGCTTGGGGGGACAGGGTACAGATACGCAGTATTTT
j_gene: TRBJ2-1; abundance: .; v_gene: TRBV5-4; len: 17; d_gene: TRBD2; CDR3aa: CASSPGLAVSSYNEQFF; CDR3nt: TGTGCCAGCAGCCCGGGACTAGCGGTCTCCTCCTACAATGAGCAGTTCTTC
j_gene: TRBJ2-2; abundance: .; v_gene: TRBV4-3; len: 16; d_gene: .; CDR3aa: CASSQDPGRNTGELFF; CDR3nt: TGCGCCAGCAGCCAAGATCCAGGTCGGAACACCGGGGAGCTGTTTTTT
j_gene: TRBJ2-7; abundance: once; v_gene: TRBV5-6; len: 13; d_gene: .; CDR3aa: CASSLDVGYEQYF; CDR3nt: TGTGCCAGCAGCTTGGATGTGGGGTACGAGCAGTACTTC
j_gene: TRBJ2-7; abundance: .; v_gene: TRBV5-1; len: 22; d_gene: TRBD1; CDR3aa: CASSPRGTGGSRTSGSSYEQYF; CDR3nt: TGCGCCAGCAGCCCTCGAGGGACAGGGGGCAGCCGAACTAGCGGGTCCTCCTACGAGCAGTACTTC